This TCR beta chain is from a study of preoperative IRX-2 immunotherapy in early breast cancer. This clone was observed a few times. As for treatment: preoperative locoregional IRX-2 cytokine immunotherapy. Samples came from a phase Ib trial of preoperative locoregional IRX-2 cytokine immunotherapy. Assay: immunoSEQ multiplex PCR; the TCRdb copy retains only in-frame clones and omits some. The data show several thousand clones, with 69% seen just once and approximately 12% held by the top ten. CDR3 size: 16 residues. Trimming took 3 bases from V and 4 from J, leaving 19 bases between them. Germline lookup yields CDR1 MDHEN and CDR2 SYDVKM.

Sequences were derived from tumor tissue, sampled after IRX-2 immunotherapy. This sequence joins TRBV28 and TRBJ2-7; the D is unclear. The TCR originated in a human donor with breast cancer. CDR3: CASSFTRWEFGYEQYF. CDR3 nucleotide sequence: TGTGCCAGCAGTTTCACCCGTTGGGAATTCGGTTACGAGCAGTACTTC. The complete variable domain, with remaining parts taken from reference TRBV28 and TRBJ2-7, reads DVKVTQSSRYLVKRTGEKVFLECVQDMDHENMFWYRQDPGLGLRLIYFSYDVKMKEKGDIPEGYSVSREKKERFSLILESASTNQTSMYLCASSFTRWEFGYEQYFGPGTRLTVT.